Listed below are T cell receptor beta chains from one sample, sequenced in a study of early T cells in non-severe SARS-CoV-2 infection. TCRdb called the 5' RACE reads again in MiXCR, with one record for every CDR3 protein. The repertoire holds about 70,000 distinct CDR3 sequences, with 10% to 15% as singletons. The source was whole blood, collected at baseline. These receptors were collected from an adult who was a healthcare worker with PCR-confirmed SARS-CoV-2 infection or an uninfected control (not recorded which). The donor label of this sample is uncertain. Both conserved end residues are part of each CDR3. D genes are given only for firm matches. Only some rows state a clone size, as once, few, many or a class for expanded clones.

>-|TRBJ2-3|TRBD2|TRBV7-2
TGTGCCAGCAGCCAAGGCGGGGGACTCACAGATACGCAGTATTTT
CASSQGGGLTDTQYF
>-|TRBJ2-3|-|TRBV5-1
TGCGCCAGCAGAGAGCAGACAGATACGCAGTATTTT
CASREQTDTQYF
>many|TRBJ2-7|-|TRBV10-3
TGTGCCATCAGTGGGGGGGTACCGTCCTACGAGCAGTACTTC
CAISGGVPSYEQYF
>few|TRBJ2-7|-|TRBV7-6
TGTGCCAGCAGTTCCACTAGCCCCCACGAGCAGTACTTC
CASSSTSPHEQYF
>-|TRBJ1-6|-|TRBV7-8
TGTGCCAGCAGCTTCACCCCGAGAGCCACGTCCCTCCACTTT
CASSFTPRATSLHF
>-|TRBJ2-5|-|TRBV20-1
TGCAGTGCTTACACACGGAGGGGAGGAGAGACCCAGTACTTC
CSAYTRRGGETQYF
>few|TRBJ2-3|-|TRBV6-6
TGTGCCAGCAGTTCGGTCACAGATACGCAGTATTTT
CASSSVTDTQYF
>-|TRBJ1-1|-|TRBV6-1
TGTGCCAGCAGTGTTGCAGCAGACATGAACACTGAAGCTTTCTTT
CASSVAADMNTEAFF
>-|TRBJ2-7|TRBD2|TRBV6-2/TRBV6-3
TGTGCCAGCGCGCGCGGGGGGAGCTCCTACGAGCAGTACTTC
CASARGGSSYEQYF
>many|TRBJ1-3|-|TRBV7-2
TGTGCCAGCAGCTTAGTAGGGAACTCTGGAAACACCATATATTTT
CASSLVGNSGNTIYF
>-|TRBJ2-3|TRBD2|TRBV5-6
TGTGCCAGCAGCTTGGGACTAGCGGGGGGCGATACGCAGTATTTT
CASSLGLAGGDTQYF
>many|TRBJ2-6|-|TRBV5-1
TGCGCCAGCACCCCACTAGTGGGCAGCTTCTCTGGGGCCAACGTCCTGACTTTC
CASTPLVGSFSGANVLTF
>many|TRBJ2-2|-|TRBV25-1
TGTGCCAGCAGTGAGGACACCGGGGAGCTGTTTTTT
CASSEDTGELFF
>-|TRBJ2-1|TRBD2|TRBV9
TGTGCCAGCAGCATTCGGCGGGAGGGCGACAATGAGCAGTTCTTC
CASSIRREGDNEQFF
>many|TRBJ1-5|-|TRBV30
TGTGCCTGGAGTTCCTCAGAGATGCCGCCCCAGCATTTT
CAWSSSEMPPQHF
>-|TRBJ2-1|-|TRBV27
TGTGCCAGCAGTCCCACGCGGATCCACTACAATGAGCAGTTCTTC
CASSPTRIHYNEQFF
>-|TRBJ2-7|-|TRBV20-1
TGCAGTGCTAGAGACTCAGGGCTGGCCGGGGGCGAGCAGTACTTC
CSARDSGLAGGEQYF
>many|TRBJ2-7|TRBD2|TRBV11-3
TGTGCCAGCAGCCCCGGGGGGAGCTCCTACGAGCAGTACTTC
CASSPGGSSYEQYF
>-|TRBJ2-7|TRBD1|TRBV11-2
TGTGCCAGCAGCCCCCGACAGGGAACAATCTACGAGCAGTACTTC
CASSPRQGTIYEQYF
>-|TRBJ2-7|TRBD2|TRBV4-1
TGCGCCAGCAGCGGACGTCGACTAGCGGGGGGCAGCTCCTACGAGCAGTACTTC
CASSGRRLAGGSSYEQYF
>-|TRBJ2-3|-|TRBV7-8
TGTGCCAGCAGCTTAGTAGGGGCAGATACGCAGTATTTT
CASSLVGADTQYF
>-|TRBJ2-5|TRBD2|TRBV4-1
TGCGCCAGCAGCCAAGGGCGAGGGCTAGCGGGGGGAGAGACCCAGTACTTC
CASSQGRGLAGGETQYF
>-|TRBJ2-3|-|TRBV15
TGTGCCACCAGCAGAGATATCCGAAGCGGACAGAGCACAGATACGCAGTATTTT
CATSRDIRSGQSTDTQYF